Below are 23 T cell receptor beta chains sequenced from a single sample in a study of vaccination and CD4 T cells after COVID-19. The assay that was used to sequence DNA from cultured CD4+ T cells was the Oncomine TCR Beta short-read assay. TCRdb re-derived calls from the PCR reads in MiXCR, one entry per CDR3 protein. The data contain approximately 20,000 distinct CDR3 sequences, about 32% of them singletons. Which antigens these TCRs recognize remains unknown. Regarding treatment: approximately nine-day PBMC culture with coronavirus spike peptide pools or control peptides (ViraFEST assay). The material sequenced was cultured CD4+ T cells from blood. The receptors derive from a human donor with COVID-19.

CDR3: CASSLPADYGYTF. CDR3 coding DNA: TGTGCCAGCAGCTTGCCGGCAGACTATGGCTACACCTTC. The chain uses TRBV5-4 and TRBJ1-2; no clear D gene. CDR1 SGHNT and CDR2 YYREEE come from the germline V gene (reference sequence). CDR3 length: 13 amino acids. The V gene lost 1 base and the J gene lost 3 bases, with 7 bases spanning the gap.

The chain couples TRBV10-3 to TRBJ2-7; D not resolved. The V end was cut by 8 bases, the J end by 5 bases, with 7 bases between. There are 10 residues in the CDR3. Germline V gene sequence: CDR1 ENHRY, CDR2 SYGVKD. CDR3 DNA: TGTGCCATCCCCCGGAACGAGCAGTACTTC. The encoded protein is CAIPRNEQYF.

V gene TRBV7-3 combines with J gene TRBJ2-3; 9 bases map to TRBD2. V lost 4 bases to trimming and J lost 1 base; unmatched junction nucleotides: 3. CDR1 is SGHTA and CDR2 is FQGTGA in the germline V gene. This CDR3 comprises 15 residues. This CDR3 is CASSSIAGGTDTQYF. CDR3 sequence (DNA): TGTGCCAGCAGCTCGATAGCGGGGGGCACAGATACGCAGTATTTT.

The J gene is TRBJ2-5, the V gene TRBV6-2 or TRBV6-3; D is undetermined. CDR3 length: 15 amino acids. Germline V CDR1 and CDR2: MNHEY, SVGEGT. The germline V and J ends were trimmed by 6 bases and 5 bases, with 19 bases remaining between them. The CDR3 DNA reads TGTGCCAGCAGACCATCAGGCGGTCCATTGGAGACCCAGTACTTC. Translated: CASRPSGGPLETQYF.

The chain uses TRBV5-1 and TRBJ1-1; 8 positions match TRBD1. In germline, CDR1 is SGHRS, CDR2 YFSETQ. V lost 0 bases and J lost 4; bases outside the gene matches: 5. This CDR3 has 15 residues. For the CDR3, the DNA is TGCGCCAGCAGCTTGGAAGGACAGGGCACCACTGAAGCTTTCTTT. It translates to CASSLEGQGTTEAFF.

The rearrangement joins TRBV24-1 to TRBJ2-5, with D hard to call. The CDR3 is made up of 15 amino acids. Trimming shortened V by 3 bases and J by 5 bases, and 15 bases separated the two germline ends. Germline-derived CDR1 and CDR2 are KGHDR and SFDVKD. CDR3 sequence (DNA): TGTGCCACCAGTGATATCCGCGGTGGCAGGGAGACCCAGTACTTC. It translates to CATSDIRGGRETQYF.

The chain has TRBV20-1 and TRBJ2-3; 7 nucleotides match TRBD2. CDR1 is DFQATT and CDR2 is SNEGSKA in the germline V gene (reference sequence). J was trimmed by 3 bases and V by 6 bases; bases with no gene match: 6. There are 13 residues in the CDR3. The CDR3 loop reads CSAPGGGTDTQYF. DNA for the CDR3: TGCAGTGCCCCCGGGGGAGGGACAGATACGCAGTATTTT.

The genes are TRBV19 and TRBJ1-4; TRBD1 agrees at 8 bases. Trimming cost V 6 bases and J 11 bases; bases outside gene matches: 8. Germline CDR1 LNHDA, CDR2 SQIVND (reference sequence). The CDR3 has 13 amino acids. The CDR3 is CASSPGQGGKLFF. CDR3 nucleotides: TGTGCCAGTAGCCCCGGACAGGGAGGGAAACTGTTTTTT.

The chain links TRBV6-2 or TRBV6-3 to TRBJ2-7, with D unresolved. Germline V lookup: CDR1 MNHEY, CDR2 SVGEGT. V lost 6 bases, J lost 3 bases, and 12 bases lay in between. This CDR3 has 13 amino acids. The CDR3 coding sequence is TGTGCCAGCAGACCCCGGCAAAGCTACGAGCAGTACTTC. Its protein is CASRPRQSYEQYF.

The chain links TRBV20-1 to TRBJ1-6, with 9 positions matching TRBD1. J gave up 9 bases and V 6 bases, and 24 bases lay outside the gene matches. The germline V gene has CDR1 DFQATT and CDR2 SNEGSKA (reference sequence). The CDR3 length is 19 residues. In DNA, the CDR3 is TGCAGTGCGAGTTTCGGCACAGGGGGCCTGGGAATGCGGGGTTCACCCCTCCACTTT. This translates into CSASFGTGGLGMRGSPLHF.

This clonotype came up once. V and J are TRBV5-4 and TRBJ2-1, with 8 bases that match TRBD2. Looked up from germline, CDR1 is SGHNT and CDR2 is YYREEE (reference sequence). With V trimmed by 7 bases and J by 7 bases, 13 bases remained unmatched. The CDR3 loop spans 15 amino acids. The DNA for the CDR3 is TGTGCCAGCGGGTACACCGGGGGGGCCCAGAATGAGCAGTTCTTC. Translation gives CASGYTGGAQNEQFF.

The rearrangement joins TRBV20-1 to TRBJ1-6; D may be TRBD1 (5 bases). Trimming stripped 6 bases from V and 7 bases from J, with 16 bases between. CDR1 and CDR2 (germline): DFQATT, SNEGSKA (reference sequence). The CDR3 extends over 14 amino acids. The chain's CDR3 is CSAERQGVNSPLHF. CDR3 nucleotide sequence: TGCAGTGCCGAGCGGCAGGGCGTCAATTCACCCCTCCACTTT.

This clonotype has just a few counts. This sequence joins TRBV19 and TRBJ1-6, with a tentative D call TRBD1 (6 bases). The V end lost 7 bases, the J end lost 8 bases, and 18 bases lay between the germline ends. Germline V CDR1 and CDR2: LNHDA, SQIVND (reference sequence). CDR3 size: 15 residues. CDR3 sequence reads: CASTTARGPDSPLHF. The CDR3 DNA follows: TGTGCCAGTACTACAGCCCGGGGGCCGGATTCACCCCTCCACTTT.

The chain combines TRBV5-1 with TRBJ2-1; D is undetermined. The end of the DNA is better explained by TRBJ2-7, so the J call may be wrong. This CDR3 region has 15 residues. Germline V CDR1 and CDR2: SGHRS, YFSETQ. The CDR3 coding sequence is TGCGCCAGCAGCTCTGGACCTCAAAGCACCTACGAGCAGTACTTC. Translated, it gives CASSSGPQSTYEQYF.

This clonotype is medium-sized. V gene TRBV6-1 combines with J gene TRBJ2-2, with 9 bases lining up with TRBD1. After removal of 4 bases from V and 6 bases from J, the junction contained 9 bases not matched to a gene. CDR1 is MNHNS, CDR2 SASEGT, per germline. This CDR3 is 16 amino acids long. The CDR3 region is CASSALPGQGPGELFF. CDR3 sequence (DNA): TGTGCCAGCAGTGCACTACCGGGACAGGGCCCCGGGGAGCTGTTTTTT.

This clonotype was observed a handful of times. The gene calls are TRBV7-2 and TRBJ2-3; no reliable D call. V shed 4 bases and J shed 7 bases, with 6 bases lying between them. Looked up from germline, CDR1 is SGHTA and CDR2 is FQGNSA. The CDR3 has 11 residues. This CDR3 is CASSSLYTQYF. CDR3 coding DNA: TGTGCCAGCAGCTCCCTATATACGCAGTATTTT.

This clonotype came up a few times. The chain employs TRBV7-2 and TRBJ1-1; D call uncertain. The length of the CDR3 is 13 residues. The V and J ends lost 5 bases and 4 bases respectively, with 11 bases between them. The V gene's germline CDR1 is SGHTA and CDR2 FQGNSA. DNA for the CDR3: TGTGCCAGCAGCCCGGGCCCCGGCACTGAAGCTTTCTTT. It translates to CASSPGPGTEAFF.

The sample holds a few counts of this clonotype. The chain carries TRBV10-3 and TRBJ2-3, with D unresolved. Trimming left V 4 bases short and J 0 bases short, with 11 bases between. The CDR3 consists of 15 residues. Per germline, CDR1 ENHRY and CDR2 SYGVKD. The CDR3 sequence: CAISVASLSTDTQYF. The DNA for the CDR3 is TGTGCCATCAGTGTCGCCAGCCTAAGCACAGATACGCAGTATTTT.

The V gene is TRBV5-1, the J gene TRBJ2-5; weak D call: TRBD1 (5 bases). Germline-derived CDR1 and CDR2 are SGHRS and YFSETQ. V was shortened by 5 bases and J by 1 base, with 15 bases between the two germline ends. This CDR3 contains 15 residues. CDR3 coding DNA: TGCGCCAGCAGTTACATTCCGGACACCCAAGAGACCCAGTACTTC. It translates to CASSYIPDTQETQYF.

J is TRBJ2-2 and V is TRBV10-3; no clear D gene. The length of the CDR3 is 12 residues. In germline, CDR1 is ENHRY, CDR2 SYGVKD. The V gene lost 1 base and the J gene lost 4 bases, with 1 base spanning the gap. The CDR3 region has the DNA TGTGCCATCAGTGAGTTCACCGGGGAGCTGTTTTTT. It specifies CAISEFTGELFF.

J is TRBJ2-7 and V is TRBV6-2 or TRBV6-3; 7 bases agree with TRBD2. The CDR3 consists of 14 residues. From germline, CDR1 is MNHEY and CDR2 SVGEGT. V gave up 5 bases and J gave up 3 bases; unmatched junction bases: 7. The CDR3 loop reads CASSRPGGGYEQYF. The CDR3 nucleotides read TGTGCCAGCAGTAGGCCGGGGGGAGGCTACGAGCAGTACTTC.

This chain joins TRBV30 and TRBJ1-2; D perhaps matches TRBD1 (6 bases). Trimming cost V 3 bases and J 1 base, with 12 bases left between them. Germline CDR1 GTSNPN, CDR2 SVGIG (reference sequence). This CDR3 is built from 14 residues. CDR3: CAWRQTGLNYGYTF. The CDR3 DNA reads as TGTGCCTGGAGGCAGACAGGACTTAACTATGGCTACACCTTC.

The V call is TRBV7-2, the J call TRBJ1-1, with unresolved D. The length of the CDR3 is 15 residues. Germline assignment: CDR1 SGHTA and CDR2 FQGNSA. Trimming took 4 bases from V and 0 from J, leaving 12 bases between them. CDR3 loop: CASSWEGTMNTEAFF. In nucleotides, the CDR3 is TGTGCCAGCAGCTGGGAGGGCACTATGAACACTGAAGCTTTCTTT.